The 21 T cell receptor beta chains given below trace back to one sample, sequenced in a study of T cells after yellow fever vaccination. TCRdb reprocessed the 5' RACE reads with MiXCR, giving one entry per CDR3 protein. The data show 340,000 or so distinct CDR3 sequences, with approximately 12% seen just once and 2.5% to 3.5% held by the top ten. The starting material was CD4+ T cells sorted from PBMCs, obtained 15 days after the yellow fever booster vaccination. The source is a man in his late teens or twenties who received the YFV17D yellow fever vaccine.

The chain is built from TRBV10-2 and TRBJ1-2; 9 bases line up with TRBD1. Germline V lookup: CDR1 WSHSY, CDR2 SAAADI. The CDR3 has 13 residues. V shed 10 bases and J 5 bases; nucleotides not matched to a gene: 8. The CDR3 region has the DNA TGCGCCACCCAACCGGGACAGGGTTATGGCTACACCTTC. Translation gives CATQPGQGYGYTF.

This clonotype has just a few counts. The rearrangement links TRBV20-1 to TRBJ2-3; tentative D call: TRBD1 (6 bases). Looked up from germline, CDR1 is DFQATT and CDR2 is SNEGSKA (reference sequence). CDR3 length equals 14 residues. Trimming left V 7 bases short and J 5 bases short, with 19 bases between. The DNA of the CDR3 is TGCAGTGTCCAACAGGGCCGATTTGAAGATACGCAGTATTTT. Protein: CSVQQGRFEDTQYF.

This clonotype was observed a few times. The genes are TRBV5-5 and TRBJ2-7; possible D gene TRBD2, 6 bases. Looked up from germline, CDR1 is SGHKS and CDR2 is YYEKEE (reference sequence). The CDR3 has 14 amino acids. V shed 5 bases and J shed 6 bases, with 18 bases lying between them. CDR3 region: CASRFTAGNGEQYF. The CDR3, as DNA: TGTGCCAGCAGGTTTACGGCGGGGAACGGCGAGCAGTACTTC. The full variable domain, in which reference TRBV5-5 and TRBJ2-7 provide the parts outside the CDR3, is DAGVTQSPTHLIKTRGQQVTLRCSPISGHKSVSWYQQVLGQGPQFIFQYYEKEERGRGNFPDRFSARQFPNYSSELNVNALLLGDSALYLCASRFTAGNGEQYFGPGTRLTVT.

This chain connects TRBV10-1 to TRBJ2-7; D is ambiguous. The CDR3 is 16 residues long. Germline lookup yields CDR1 WNHNN and CDR2 SYGVQD (reference sequence). Trimming cost V 7 bases and J 2 bases, with 21 bases left between them. DNA for the CDR3: TGCGCCAGCATTGTTGGTCCCGGGTCGGAAACCTACGAGCAGTACGTC. This encodes CASIVGPGSETYEQYV.

The chain carries TRBV6-6 and TRBJ1-5; 7 nucleotides align to TRBD1. Trimming cost V 8 bases and J 0 bases; bases outside gene matches: 13. The germline V gene has CDR1 MNHNY and CDR2 SVGAGI (reference sequence). The CDR3 loop spans 17 amino acids. CDR3 DNA sequence: TGTGCCAGCTGCACACCACAGGGGACCCATAGCAATCAGCCCCAGCATTTT. This encodes CASCTPQGTHSNQPQHF.

The table lists this clonotype with many counts. This rearrangement joins TRBV6-5 to TRBJ2-7; 7 bases map to TRBD1. CDR1 and CDR2 (germline): MNHEY, SVGAGI. The CDR3 length is 15 residues. V lost 2 bases, J lost 6 bases, and 10 bases stayed unmatched. The DNA of the CDR3 is TGTGCCAGCAGTTACGTAGGGGTAGGGGGCAGCGAGCAGTACTTC. Translating it yields CASSYVGVGGSEQYF.

V and J are TRBV12-5 and TRBJ2-5; tentative D call: TRBD1 (5 bases). The CDR3 runs 11 residues. Germline assignment: CDR1 LGHNT and CDR2 FRNRAP. The ends were cut back, 3 bases at V and 9 bases at J, with 8 bases in the middle. The CDR3 sequence is CASGLGDPQYF. CDR3 DNA sequence: TGTGCTAGTGGTTTAGGGGATCCCCAGTACTTC.

This clonotype occurred a few times. The chain uses TRBV5-1 and TRBJ2-7; D not certain. The CDR3 covers 13 residues. Looked up from germline, CDR1 is SGHRS and CDR2 is YFSETQ. V lost 5 bases and J 5 bases, leaving 14 bases between the germline ends. The CDR3 spells CASRVGSNNEQYF. In DNA, the CDR3 is TGCGCCAGCAGGGTAGGTTCAAACAACGAGCAGTACTTC.

The rearrangement joins TRBV4-3 to TRBJ2-3; 9 nucleotides line up with TRBD2. Germline V gene sequence: CDR1 LGHNA, CDR2 YSLEER. With 1 base clipped from V and 3 bases from J, the junction kept 11 bases outside the gene matches. CDR3 length equals 18 residues. The CDR3 protein is CASSQVWERGADTDTQYF. The CDR3, as DNA: TGCGCCAGCAGCCAAGTTTGGGAGCGGGGGGCCGATACAGATACGCAGTATTTT.

The J gene is TRBJ2-7, the V gene TRBV21-1. TRBV21-1 is designated a pseudogene. The CDR3 spans 11 residues. The CDR3 sequence: CASGPMYEQYF. The CDR3 nucleotides read TGTGCCAGCGGACCGATGTACGAGCAGTACTTC.

This clonotype appeared once. This chain connects TRBV6-1 to TRBJ2-7, with D hard to call. V was trimmed by 5 bases and J by 2 bases, leaving 13 bases between them. CDR3 length: 14 amino acids. CDR1 MNHNS and CDR2 SASEGT come from the germline V gene. CDR3 in amino acids: CASSPQGNTYEQYV. As DNA, the CDR3 is TGTGCCAGCAGTCCCCAAGGGAACACCTACGAGCAGTACGTC.

This chain uses TRBV9 with TRBJ1-1; D may be TRBD1 (6 bases). Trimming left V 2 bases short and J 11 bases short, with 16 bases between. Germline CDR1 reads SGDLS; CDR2 reads YYNGEE. The CDR3 is 13 amino acids. The DNA of the CDR3 is TGTGCCAGCAGCGTGGGACAAACCACCGGGGCTTTCTTT. As protein: CASSVGQTTGAFF.

This clonotype has a handful of counts. The chain joins TRBV7-2 to TRBJ1-1; 7 bases line up with TRBD1. The germline V gene has CDR1 SGHTA and CDR2 FQGNSA. Trimming took 1 base from V and 8 from J; bases not matched to a gene: 1. This CDR3 has 12 residues. The CDR3 here is CASSLVTGEAFF. CDR3 bases: TGTGCCAGCAGCTTAGTGACAGGGGAAGCTTTCTTT.

This clonotype has just a few counts. The chain recombines TRBV19 with TRBJ2-4, with 7 bases fitting TRBD2. V lost 5 bases to trimming and J lost 0 bases; unmatched junction nucleotides: 10. The CDR3 spans 17 residues. The germline gives CDR1 LNHDA, CDR2 SQIVND (reference sequence). In DNA, the CDR3 is TGTGCCAGTAGTTTCGGCGGGGGTCGATTAGCCAAAAACATTCAGTACTTC. It specifies CASSFGGGRLAKNIQYF.

The chain couples TRBV6-1 to TRBJ1-1; 7 bases are a match to TRBD1. Germline values: CDR1 MNHNS, CDR2 SASEGT. The CDR3 is 13 residues long. V shed 2 bases, J shed 3 bases, and the junction held 0 bases outside the gene matches. CDR3 in amino acids: CASSETGDTEAFF. The CDR3 nucleotides read TGTGCCAGCAGTGAAACAGGGGACACTGAAGCTTTCTTT.

There are a few counts of this clonotype. The chain couples TRBV5-1 to TRBJ2-7; tentatively, D is TRBD1 or TRBD2 (6 bases each). CDR3 length: 14 residues. Per germline, CDR1 SGHRS and CDR2 YFSETQ. Trimming took off 1 base at V and 5 bases at J, with 13 bases between the two ends. The chain's CDR3 is CASSLWGAKDEQYV. CDR3 DNA sequence: TGCGCCAGCAGCTTGTGGGGGGCGAAGGACGAGCAGTACGTC.

Ten or more counts support this clonotype. The chain links TRBV5-1 to TRBJ1-4, with D perhaps TRBD1 (6 bases). Germline V gene lookup returns CDR1 SGHRS and CDR2 YFSETQ. The V gene lost 4 bases and the J gene lost 0 bases, with 13 bases spanning the gap. This CDR3 region has 16 residues. As DNA, the CDR3 is TGCGCCAGCAGCCCTGACAGGATCGCAACTAATGAAAAACTGTTTTTT. It yields the protein CASSPDRIATNEKLFF. Full variable domain (rest looked up from reference TRBV5-1 and TRBJ1-4): KAGVTQTPRYLIKTRGQQVTLSCSPISGHRSVSWYQQTPGQGLQFLFEYFSETQRNKGNFPGRFSGRQFSNSRSEMNVSTLELGDSALYLCASSPDRIATNEKLFFGSGTQLSVL.

This clonotype was detected a few times. V usage is TRBV5-5 and J usage is TRBJ1-6; D is unresolved. The germline V gene encodes CDR1 SGHKS and CDR2 YYEKEE (reference sequence). V was shortened by 1 base and J by 8 bases, with 10 bases between the two germline ends. This CDR3 has 14 amino acids. Written as DNA, the CDR3 is TGTGCCAGCAGCTTGAGGATCCCAGATTCACCCCTCCACTTT. Amino acids: CASSLRIPDSPLHF.

The rearrangement joins TRBV20-1 to TRBJ2-7; the D gene is possibly TRBD2 (7 bases). V was shortened by 2 bases and J by 3 bases, with 14 bases between the two germline ends. The germline V gene has CDR1 DFQATT and CDR2 SNEGSKA (reference sequence). The length of the CDR3 is 14 residues. The CDR3 DNA reads as TGCAGTGCTAGACTAGGGGGGACTAACTACGAGCAGTACTTC. This gives the protein CSARLGGTNYEQYF.

This clonotype has more than one count but fewer than ten. The chain carries TRBV9 and TRBJ2-1; 7 nucleotides agree with TRBD2. V was clipped by 4 bases and J by 9 bases; unmatched bases: 4. Germline values: CDR1 SGDLS, CDR2 YYNGEE. The CDR3 length is 12 residues. CDR3 residues: CASSPGLFEQFF. The CDR3 DNA reads as TGTGCCAGCAGCCCGGGACTATTTGAGCAGTTCTTC.

This clonotype was observed a handful of times. The chain uses TRBV7-9 and TRBJ2-7; 9 bases map to TRBD1. Trimming cost V 4 bases and J 4 bases; bases outside gene matches: 8. The CDR3 is 15 amino acids. CDR1 is SEHNR and CDR2 is FQNEAQ in the germline V gene (reference sequence). The chain's CDR3 is CASSYGQGPYYEQYF. DNA of the CDR3: TGTGCCAGCAGCTACGGACAGGGGCCATATTACGAGCAGTACTTC. The full variable domain, with the rest looked up from reference TRBV7-9 and TRBJ2-7, is DTGVSQNPRHKITKRGQNVTFRCDPISEHNRLYWYRQTLGQGPEFLTYFQNEAQLEKSRLLSDRFSAERPKGSFSTLEIQRTEQGDSAMYLCASSYGQGPYYEQYFGPGTRLTVT.